This T cell receptor beta chain was sequenced for a study of cytomegalovirus exposure and HLA in healthy donors. The PCR made use of 60 Vbeta and 13 Jbeta primers. Generated by immunoSEQ multiplex PCR, the TCRdb table keeps only in-frame clones and is missing some. The sample holds approximately 97,000 clones, over 75% seen once. The length of the CDR3 is 15 residues. Per germline, CDR1 MNHNS and CDR2 SASEGT. V shed 3 bases, J shed 1 base, and the junction held 3 bases outside the gene matches. Source material: PBMCs. The clonotype originates from a man aged 40-49 years in good health and CMV-seropositive. V and J are TRBV6-1 and TRBJ2-3, with 8 nucleotides matching TRBD1. The CDR3 DNA is TGTGCCAGCAGTGAGGACAGGGTCGGCACAGATACGCAGTATTTT. This gives the protein CASSEDRVGTDTQYF.